This entry features one T cell receptor beta chain sequence. Antigen specificity is unknown. The V segment lost 6 bases and the J segment 2 bases; nucleotides outside the gene matches: 4. The CDR3 length is 14 residues. Germline V CDR1 and CDR2: MNHEY, SMNVEV (reference sequence). It was with 60 Vbeta and 13 Jbeta primers that the PCR ran. TCRdb's table, derived via immunoSEQ multiplex PCR, lists solely in-frame clones and lacks some. The sample lists 150,000 to 200,000 clones, around 79% occurring once. The data belong to a study of cytomegalovirus exposure and HLA in healthy donors. About the research overall: Prior work identified around 120 million unique TCR beta sequences in about 179 million T cells.

Study outcomes and limitations: The Asian-associated ancestry cluster reportedly had fewer N-insertions than the approximately 690-donor mean in a later analysis. HLA-A and HLA-B allele assignments for most subjects were reportedly predicted accurately using TCR beta sequences. Most CMV-associated TCR beta chains appeared HLA-restricted in a later analysis.

J is TRBJ2-1 and V is TRBV27; 7 bases align to TRBD2. The sequencing input was PBMCs. This TCR derives from a woman in her 40s in good health and CMV-seronegative. CDR3 sequence: CASRLRGTYNEQFF. The CDR3 nucleotides are TGTGCCAGCAGATTGCGGGGGACCTACAATGAGCAGTTCTTC.